Included here is one T cell receptor beta chain sequence, with context. Its target is unknown. Per the germline V gene, CDR1 is SGHKS and CDR2 is YYEKEE (reference sequence). This CDR3 spans 16 amino acids. V was clipped by 2 bases and J by 6 bases, with 17 bases between them. PCR primers comprised 60 Vbeta and 13 Jbeta primers. Generated by immunoSEQ multiplex PCR, the TCRdb table keeps only in-frame clones and is missing some. The table records 90,000 to 100,000 clones, around 80% of them present only once. This sample was taken from a study of cytomegalovirus exposure and HLA in healthy donors. Regarding the study as a whole: Previous analysis showed most TCR beta V segments were productive about 90% or about 30% of the time. Further analysis was carried out later, and it showed several of the most significant clusters appearing linked to common viral pathogens. Presence/absence analyses treated sequencing depth as roughly uniform across donors. As a later analysis showed, a missense DCLRE1C variant was linked to trimming of TCR beta V- and J-genes.

The chain joins TRBV5-5 to TRBJ1-4, with a possible D match to TRBD1 (6 bases). The TCR comes from a man aged 18 to 30 in good health and CMV-seronegative. The sequenced sample consisted of PBMCs. The CDR3 coding sequence is TGTGCCAGCAGCTTCCTACAGGGTCGGGGTGATGAAAAACTGTTTTTT. Its translation is CASSFLQGRGDEKLFF.